This entry lists 29 T cell receptor beta chains sequenced from one sample in a study of T cells in Graves' hyperthyroidism and ophthalmopathy. Amplified TCR beta CDR3 regions derived from RNA transcripts. First-round RT-PCR targeting the TCR CDR3 was performed with the HTBI primer set. MiXCR, applied by TCRdb to the multiplex PCR reads, yields one record per CDR3 protein. Found here are 500,000 to 550,000 distinct CDR3 sequences, approximately 20% of them singletons; the top ten hold roughly 44%. Sequenced input: blood. These receptors were obtained from a man aged 35 to 55 with Graves' ophthalmopathy.

V gene TRBV5-1 combines with J gene TRBJ2-1; D is undetermined. The germline V gene has CDR1 SGHRS and CDR2 YFSETQ. The CDR3 loop spans 14 amino acids. The ends were cut back, 1 base at V and 4 bases at J, with 9 bases in the middle. CDR3 DNA sequence: TGCGCCAGCAGCTTGAGAGACCTATACAATGAGCAGTTCTTC. Translation: CASSLRDLYNEQFF. Variable domain in full (rest from reference TRBV5-1 and TRBJ2-1): KAGVTQTPRYLIKTRGQQVTLSCSPISGHRSVSWYQQTPGQGLQFLFEYFSETQRNKGNFPGRFSGRQFSNSRSEMNVSTLELGDSALYLCASSLRDLYNEQFFGPGTRLTVL.

This clonotype came up a few times. This chain connects TRBV14 to TRBJ2-1; the D is unclear. The CDR3 spans 13 residues. Germline assignment: CDR1 SGHDN and CDR2 FVKESK. Trimming shortened V by 3 bases and J by 7 bases, and 10 bases separated the two germline ends. Written as DNA, the CDR3 is TGTGCCAGCAGCCACCTCGGACGGAATGAGCAGTTCTTC. This codes for CASSHLGRNEQFF.

This clonotype was observed once. The rearrangement joins TRBV6-1 to TRBJ2-7; 14 positions agree with TRBD2. The CDR3 has 15 residues. V trimming: 8 bases; J trimming: 6 bases; junction bases outside the gene matches: 9. The V gene's germline CDR1 is MNHNS and CDR2 SASEGT. The CDR3 DNA is TGTGCCAGCTCCCGACTAGCGGGAGGGCTGGGCGAGCAGTACTTC. Its translation: CASSRLAGGLGEQYF.

The chain recombines TRBV6-1 with TRBJ1-2, with D uncertain. Germline V lookup: CDR1 MNHNS, CDR2 SASEGT. Between the trimmed V and J ends, which lost 6 bases and 4 bases, there was a span of 12 bases. There are 13 residues in the CDR3. DNA for the CDR3: TGTGCCAGCAGCCGTCAATATAGCTATGGCTACACCTTC. This gives the protein CASSRQYSYGYTF.

The chain combines TRBV5-6 with TRBJ2-7; no clear D. Germline V gene data show CDR1 as SGHDT and CDR2 as YYEEEE. V shed 7 bases and J shed 3 bases, with 14 bases lying between them. This CDR3 region has 13 residues. DNA for the CDR3: TGTGCCAGCCGGCTAGGGAATAGCTACGAGCAGTACTTC. Translating it yields CASRLGNSYEQYF. The full variable domain, its missing parts supplied by reference TRBV5-6 and TRBJ2-7, is DAGVTQSPTHLIKTRGQQVTLRCSPKSGHDTVSWYQQALGQGPQFIFQYYEEEERQRGNFPDRFSGHQFPNYSSELNVNALLLGDSALYLCASRLGNSYEQYFGPGTRLTVT.

In its sample, this clonotype was seen many times. The V call is TRBV5-5, the J call TRBJ2-1; a possible D gene is TRBD2 (5 bases). Between the trimmed V and J ends, which lost 4 bases and 0 bases, there was a span of 14 bases. Germline V gene sequence: CDR1 SGHKS, CDR2 YYEKEE (reference sequence). This CDR3 has 16 residues. CDR3 amino acids: CASSLITGSSYNEQFF. CDR3 nucleotide sequence: TGTGCCAGCAGCCTTATCACGGGGAGCTCCTACAATGAGCAGTTCTTC. Based on the CDR3 plus reference TRBV5-5 and TRBJ2-1, the full variable domain is DAGVTQSPTHLIKTRGQQVTLRCSPISGHKSVSWYQQVLGQGPQFIFQYYEKEERGRGNFPDRFSARQFPNYSSELNVNALLLGDSALYLCASSLITGSSYNEQFFGPGTRLTVL.

This clonotype appeared many times. This chain joins TRBV6-2 or TRBV6-3 and TRBJ1-5, with D possibly matching TRBD1 (6 bases). Germline V gene sequence: CDR1 MNHEY, CDR2 SVGEGT. This CDR3 has 16 residues. The V end was cut by 4 bases, the J end by 1 base, with 14 bases between. The DNA of the CDR3 is TGTGCCAGCAGTTCACTGACAGGCTGGAGCAATCAGCCCCAGCATTTT. Its protein product is CASSSLTGWSNQPQHF.

This clonotype has ten or more counts. The chain joins TRBV5-1 to TRBJ2-1, with TRBD2 matching over 15 bases. CDR1 and CDR2 (germline): SGHRS, YFSETQ. The J segment lost 5 bases and the V segment lost 4 bases, leaving 10 bases of the junction unmatched. The CDR3 covers 18 residues. For the CDR3, the DNA is TGCGCCAGCAGCCCGGGACTAGCGGGGGGTTTCCCCAACAATGAGCAGTTCTTC. Translated: CASSPGLAGGFPNNEQFF.

The CDR3 reads CAISEASRQGTNTGELFF. CDR3 DNA sequence: TGTGCCATCAGTGAGGCCTCCCGACAGGGGACGAACACCGGGGAGCTGTTTTTT. The chain combines TRBV10-3 with TRBJ2-2; 8 positions agree with TRBD1. Germline V lookup: CDR1 ENHRY, CDR2 SYGVKD. Trimming removed 2 bases from V and 0 bases from J; junction bases left unmatched: 8. The CDR3 is made up of 18 amino acids.

Only a few counts were recorded for this clonotype. This chain joins TRBV6-4 and TRBJ2-3; D not resolved. Germline V gene lookup returns CDR1 MRHNA and CDR2 SNTAGT. The V end lost 3 bases, the J end lost 0 bases, and 10 bases lay between the germline ends. This CDR3 is 15 amino acids long. DNA of the CDR3: TGTGCCAGCAGTGATGGCCCCCAGAGCACAGATACGCAGTATTTT. This encodes CASSDGPQSTDTQYF.

This clonotype was observed many times. The V call is TRBV20-1, the J call TRBJ2-5; 7 bases are shared with TRBD2. Trimming at V came to 2 bases and at J to 2 bases, leaving 11 bases not matched to a gene. This CDR3 comprises 16 residues. Germline loops: CDR1 DFQATT, CDR2 SNEGSKA (reference sequence). CDR3 sequence (DNA): TGCAGTGCTAGACCTACGTCACTAGCGTTACAAGAGACCCAGTACTTC. This encodes CSARPTSLALQETQYF.

V gene TRBV2 combines with J gene TRBJ1-1, with a tentative D call TRBD1 (5 bases). Deletions cut 6 bases from V and 2 bases from J, with 13 bases between. The germline V gene has CDR1 SNHLY and CDR2 FYNNEI. CDR3 size: 14 residues. CDR3 bases: TGTGCCAGCAGGAAGGAATGGGGCAACACTGAAGCTTTCTTT. As protein: CASRKEWGNTEAFF.

The chain couples TRBV7-2 to TRBJ2-1; 9 bases agree with TRBD2. The CDR3 sequence is 16 residues long. Germline V lookup: CDR1 SGHTA, CDR2 FQGNSA. Trimming cost V 5 bases and J 3 bases; bases outside gene matches: 8. The DNA of the CDR3 is TGTGCCAGCAGCGAGGGAGCGGGAGGAGTCTACAATGAGCAGTTCTTC. Residues: CASSEGAGGVYNEQFF.

The chain employs TRBV4-1 and TRBJ2-2; the D is unclear. CDR1 is MGHRA and CDR2 is YSYEKL in the germline V gene. The CDR3 is 16 amino acids. V was cut by 1 base and J by 0 bases, with 9 bases left in between. The CDR3 loop reads CASSQAQLSNTGELFF. CDR3 sequence (DNA): TGCGCCAGCAGCCAAGCACAGCTATCGAACACCGGGGAGCTGTTTTTT.

V usage is TRBV30 and J usage is TRBJ1-1; D gene uncertain. The CDR3 runs to 12 residues. Germline V gives CDR1 GTSNPN, CDR2 SVGIG (reference sequence). The ends were cut back, 5 bases at V and 1 base at J, with 8 bases in the middle. The CDR3 here is CAWQTGNTEAFF. The CDR3 DNA reads as TGTGCCTGGCAAACTGGGAACACTGAAGCTTTCTTT.

This clonotype is a singleton in its sample. At one end the junction does not follow the germline gene, possibly because of a read error. V and J are TRBV28 and TRBJ1-1; no definite D call. Germline CDR1 is MDHEN and CDR2 is SYDVKM. The CDR3 runs to 15 residues. The CDR3 nucleotides are TGTGCCAGCAGTTTACGGTTCGGGGTCATCGCTGAAGCTTCCTTT. The encoded protein is CASSLRFGVIAEASF.

This clonotype was detected only a few times. The gene calls are TRBV6-1 and TRBJ1-1; 9 bases agree with TRBD1. Germline CDR1 and CDR2: MNHNS and SASEGT. The CDR3 has 15 amino acids. V shed 3 bases, J shed 7 bases, and the junction held 9 bases outside the gene matches. The CDR3 region is CASSEYRDRVYEAFF. The CDR3, as DNA: TGTGCCAGCAGTGAGTACCGGGACAGGGTGTATGAAGCTTTCTTT.

This clonotype showed up just a few times. The DNA for the CDR3 is TGTGCCAGCAGTATAGACAGGGTACTGCTCGAGCAGTACTTC. Its protein product is CASSIDRVLLEQYF. This chain links TRBV6-1 with TRBJ2-7; 7 bases match TRBD1. Germline values: CDR1 MNHNS, CDR2 SASEGT. The junction had 10 bases not matched to a gene; V was cut back by 5 bases and J by 6 bases. The CDR3 sequence is 14 residues long.

This clonotype has more than one count but fewer than ten. The V call is TRBV20-1, the J call TRBJ2-5; 7 nucleotides match TRBD2. Germline values: CDR1 DFQATT, CDR2 SNEGSKA (reference sequence). The CDR3 totals 16 residues. V shed 1 base and J 5 bases; nucleotides not matched to a gene: 13. CDR3 bases: TGCAGTGCTAGAGGCTCGACTAGCAGGAGTCAGGAGACCCAGTACTTC. This translates into CSARGSTSRSQETQYF.

This clonotype was recorded many times. This chain links TRBV18 with TRBJ2-5; D is undetermined. Germline CDR1 is KGHSH and CDR2 is LQKENI. This CDR3 has 13 residues. Trimming removed 3 bases from V and 5 bases from J, with 10 bases in between. CDR3 nucleotides: TGTGCCAGCTCACCGGGATCGTTGGAGACCCAGTACTTC. This codes for CASSPGSLETQYF.

This clonotype turned up a few times. The rearrangement uses TRBV12-3 or TRBV12-4 and TRBJ2-5, with TRBD1 identical over 8 bases. CDR3 length equals 15 residues. The V and J ends lost 6 bases and 1 base, in that order; junction bases with no gene match: 7. CDR3 bases: TGTGCCAGCAGAAGACAGGGGTATCGCCAAGAGACCCAGTACTTC. It translates to CASRRQGYRQETQYF.

The table lists this clonotype with many counts. The chain couples TRBV7-8 to TRBJ2-1, with 8 bases aligning to TRBD2. CDR1 and CDR2 from the germline V gene are SGHVS and FQNEAQ. The CDR3 sequence is 17 residues long. V shed 5 bases, J shed 7 bases, and the junction held 16 bases outside the gene matches. DNA for the CDR3: TGTGCCAGCAGCGTGGGGCCCCGGGGGGGCCCTCAGAATGAGCAGTTCTTC. Translating gives CASSVGPRGGPQNEQFF.

The rearrangement joins TRBV20-1 to TRBJ1-3, with D perhaps matching TRBD1 (6 bases). The V end was cut by 5 bases, the J end by 0 bases, with 14 bases between. This CDR3 has 15 amino acids. Germline V lookup: CDR1 DFQATT, CDR2 SNEGSKA (reference sequence). The CDR3 sequence: CSAATGFLSGNTIYF. In DNA, the CDR3 is TGCAGTGCTGCAACAGGGTTCCTCTCTGGAAACACCATATATTTT.

This clonotype was counted only a few times. The rearrangement joins TRBV15 to TRBJ2-2, with a possible D match to TRBD2 (6 bases). The CDR3 is 14 residues long. The germline gives CDR1 LNHNV, CDR2 YYDKDF (reference sequence). V shed 3 bases and J shed 4 bases, with 9 bases lying between them. Here the CDR3 reads CATSRGGTTGELFF. The CDR3 bases are TGTGCCACCAGCAGGGGGGGAACCACCGGGGAGCTGTTTTTT.

The chain uses TRBV7-3 and TRBJ2-1; 8 nucleotides line up with TRBD2. The CDR3 contains 14 residues. The V gene's germline CDR1 is SGHTA and CDR2 FQGTGA. Trimming removed 5 bases from V and 14 bases from J; junction bases left unmatched: 14. The DNA of the CDR3 is TGTGCCAGCAGCCCCCCTGGCAGCGGGAGACGTAAGTTCTTC. Protein product: CASSPPGSGRRKFF.

This clonotype occurred a few times. The CDR3 sequence: CASSRDRGIRTEAFF. CDR3 nucleotides: TGTGCCAGTAGTAGGGACAGGGGGATTCGCACTGAAGCTTTCTTT. The chain combines TRBV19 with TRBJ1-1; 11 bases are shared with TRBD1. This CDR3 has 15 amino acids. The V gene's germline CDR1 is LNHDA and CDR2 SQIVND (reference sequence). Trimming removed 4 bases from V and 4 bases from J; junction bases left unmatched: 5.

The sample holds many counts of this clonotype. The chain links TRBV18 to TRBJ2-7; tentative D call: TRBD2 (5 bases). Germline CDR1 and CDR2: KGHSH and LQKENI. The CDR3 consists of 16 residues. Trimming took off 1 base at V and 0 bases at J, with 13 bases between the two ends. CDR3 loop: CASSPRVEADSYEQYF. Here the CDR3 DNA reads TGTGCCAGCTCACCACGAGTGGAGGCGGACTCCTACGAGCAGTACTTC.

The chain couples TRBV27 to TRBJ2-7; 10 nucleotides align to TRBD1. The CDR3 sequence is 14 residues long. J gave up 5 bases and V 9 bases, and 10 bases lay outside the gene matches. Germline V lookup: CDR1 MNHEY, CDR2 SMNVEV (reference sequence). In DNA, the CDR3 is TGTGCCAGTTCAGGACAGGGGGGTCCTCACGAGCAGTACTTC. It codes for CASSGQGGPHEQYF.

As to this clonotype: A read error is possible here, since a much larger clone lies one base away. The chain carries TRBV20-1 and TRBJ2-4; D might be TRBD2 (6 bases). Germline CDR1 and CDR2: DFQATT and SNEGSKA (reference sequence). The V and J ends lost 8 bases and 6 bases respectively, with 20 bases between them. The CDR3 extends over 14 amino acids. CDR3 in amino acids: CSSRDWDFGNIQYF. CDR3 nucleotide sequence: TGCAGTTCCAGAGACTGGGACTTCGGAAACATTCAGTACTTC.